Reported below is one T cell receptor (beta chain). Antigen: not known. All donors had a single incident cervical HPV16 infection, not prevalent. The protocol was immunoSEQ multiplex PCR, while the TCRdb copy is restricted to in-frame clones and leaves out a portion. This table holds under 40,000 clones. This entry belongs to a study of T cells in women clearing cervical HPV infection. Overall study context: Case blood drawn at lesion detection; control blood after infection cleared. General study results and limits: Unknown T-cell numbers per sample may underlie the richness differences.

Sequencing input: blood buffy coat. This TCR derives from a woman between 18 and 70 years old with a cervical HPV16 infection that either progressed to CIN3+ or cleared (not recorded which).

The CDR3: CASSPDSTNEKLFF. Incomplete CDR3 DNA: TGCGCCAGCAGCCCGGACAGCACTAATGAAAAA. V is TRBV5-1 and J is TRBJ1-4, with D perhaps matching TRBD1 (6 bases). Read coverage stops 3 residues before the CDR3 terminus; the germline J gene supplies the remainder. From germline, CDR1 is SGHRS and CDR2 YFSETQ. CDR3 length equals 14 residues. V was clipped by 4 bases and J by 2 bases, with 9 bases between them.